These 20 T cell receptor beta chains share one sample of origin, sequenced in a study of cytotoxic CD8 clonotypes in ibrutinib-treated CLL. Method: immunoSEQ multiplex PCR; TCRdb's copy keeps in-frame clones and lacks some. The data hold 20,000 to 30,000 clones, with approximately 71% observed a single time. Sequencing used PBMCs, obtained after 12 months of ibrutinib treatment. These receptors were collected from a human donor with chronic lymphocytic leukemia.

The chain links TRBV5-6 to TRBJ2-7, with 9 bases fitting TRBD1. The ends lost 1 base at V and 3 bases at J; junction bases unmatched: 11. CDR1 SGHDT and CDR2 YYEEEE come from the germline V gene. This CDR3 region has 17 residues. CDR3 amino acids: CASSLSWPQGADYEQYF. The CDR3 DNA is TGTGCCAGCAGCTTGTCGTGGCCACAGGGGGCGGACTACGAGCAGTACTTC.

This clone was seen only a few times. The chain recombines TRBV6-5 with TRBJ1-2, with 7 bases aligning to TRBD1. The length of the CDR3 is 14 residues. J lost 6 bases, V lost 8 bases, and 12 bases had no gene match. Per germline, CDR1 MNHEY and CDR2 SVGAGI. CDR3 amino acids: CASCPRGTDHGYTF. CDR3 sequence (DNA): TGTGCCAGCTGTCCCCGCGGGACAGACCATGGCTACACCTTC.

This chain joins TRBV28 and TRBJ2-3; possibly TRBD2 for D (5 bases). Germline assignment: CDR1 MDHEN and CDR2 SYDVKM. The CDR3 has 17 amino acids. Trimming left V 4 bases short and J 3 bases short, with 20 bases between. DNA of the CDR3: TGTGCCAGCAGTTCTGCCCTCACGGCGAGGAGGACAGATACGCAGTATTTT. Its translation is CASSSALTARRTDTQYF.

The table lists this clone with a few counts. The chain uses TRBV19 and TRBJ1-3, with TRBD1 matching 7 bases. Germline loops: CDR1 LNHDA, CDR2 SQIVND (reference sequence). Trimming at V came to 7 bases and at J to 0 bases, leaving 6 bases not matched to a gene. The CDR3 is 15 residues long. The CDR3 loop reads CASKSTGRSGNTIYF. In nucleotides, the CDR3 is TGTGCCAGTAAGTCGACAGGGCGCTCTGGAAACACCATATATTTT.

The rearrangement uses TRBV7-2 and TRBJ2-7; D not resolved. In germline, CDR1 is SGHTA, CDR2 FQGNSA. Trimming pared 5 bases from V and 2 bases from J, leaving 13 bases between. The CDR3 is 14 residues long. The CDR3 loop is CASSPARSAYEQYF. The DNA for the CDR3 is TGTGCCAGCAGCCCCGCGCGGAGCGCCTACGAGCAGTACTTC.

The chain couples TRBV5-1 to TRBJ1-1; 7 bases are shared with TRBD1. The J segment lost 5 bases and the V segment lost 4 bases, leaving 11 bases of the junction unmatched. Germline CDR1 is SGHRS and CDR2 is YFSETQ. The CDR3 spans 15 residues. Written as DNA, the CDR3 is TGCGCCAGCAGCCGGCGTGGAGAGGGGGCGACTGAAGCTTTCTTT. As protein: CASSRRGEGATEAFF.

The J gene is TRBJ2-1, the V gene TRBV7-3; 12 bases align to TRBD2. The CDR3 is 14 amino acids. After removal of 4 bases from V and 9 bases from J, the junction contained 4 bases not matched to a gene. From germline, CDR1 is SGHTA and CDR2 FQGTGA. CDR3 residues: CASSSSGGDSEQFF. In DNA, the CDR3 is TGTGCCAGCAGCTCTAGCGGGGGGGATAGTGAGCAGTTCTTC.

The V gene is TRBV5-6, the J gene TRBJ1-3, with D unresolved. The CDR3 is 15 amino acids. Trimming shortened V by 5 bases and J by 4 bases, and 16 bases separated the two germline ends. CDR1 SGHDT and CDR2 YYEEEE come from the germline V gene. CDR3 loop: CASSVFLLTGNTIYF. The CDR3 nucleotides read TGTGCCAGCAGTGTCTTCCTACTCACCGGAAACACCATATATTTT.

V gene TRBV28 combines with J gene TRBJ1-1; 10 bases match TRBD1. The CDR3 runs to 15 residues. V trimming: 2 bases; J trimming: 7 bases; junction bases outside the gene matches: 7. Germline values: CDR1 MDHEN, CDR2 SYDVKM. CDR3: CASSLVDRGLGEAFF. In DNA form, the CDR3 reads TGTGCCAGCAGTTTAGTGGACAGGGGGTTAGGTGAAGCTTTCTTT.

This rearrangement joins TRBV6-5 to TRBJ2-7; possible D gene TRBD1, 6 bases. Germline V gene data show CDR1 as MNHEY and CDR2 as SVGAGI. CDR3 size: 13 residues. V lost 10 bases and J 6 bases, leaving 19 bases between the germline ends. CDR3 protein: CATTGPLPSEQYF. The CDR3 DNA is TGTGCCACCACAGGGCCGCTCCCCTCCGAGCAGTACTTC.

There are a few counts of this clone. The chain carries TRBV5-1 and TRBJ2-2; D uncertain. Trimming stripped 0 bases from V and 1 base from J, with 1 base between. Germline CDR1 is SGHRS and CDR2 is YFSETQ. The CDR3 covers 13 residues. CDR3 amino acids: CASSLGNTGELFF. Written as DNA, the CDR3 is TGCGCCAGCAGCTTGGGGAACACCGGGGAGCTGTTTTTT.

V gene TRBV21-1 combines with J gene TRBJ2-5; TRBD1, the D gene given by the table, was not confirmed from the DNA. TRBV21-1 is annotated as a pseudogene. The CDR3 is made up of 15 amino acids. As DNA, the CDR3 is TGTGCCAGCAGCAAAGGTACAGGGGGGCCCAACCCCCAGTACTTC. Translation: CASSKGTGGPNPQYF.

The chain is built from TRBV13 and TRBJ2-1; 11 bases line up with TRBD2. The trim removed 6 bases at V and 6 bases at J, leaving 7 bases unmatched. The CDR3 totals 15 residues. Germline lookup yields CDR1 PRHDT and CDR2 FYEKMQ (reference sequence). CDR3 protein: CASRISGGAGNEQFF. The CDR3 bases are TGTGCCAGCAGGATTAGCGGGGGGGCCGGCAATGAGCAGTTCTTC.

J is TRBJ2-7 and V is TRBV7-9; no reliable D call. The CDR3 has 14 residues. Deletions cut 4 bases from V and 4 bases from J, with 14 bases between. Per germline, CDR1 SEHNR and CDR2 FQNEAQ (reference sequence). The DNA of the CDR3 is TGTGCCAGCAGCTCGGTAGACTCGGGTTACGAGCAGTACTTC. It translates to CASSSVDSGYEQYF. Full variable domain (remainder filled in from reference TRBV7-9 and TRBJ2-7): DTGVSQNPRHKITKRGQNVTFRCDPISEHNRLYWYRQTLGQGPEFLTYFQNEAQLEKSRLLSDRFSAERPKGSFSTLEIQRTEQGDSAMYLCASSSVDSGYEQYFGPGTRLTVT.

The rearrangement uses TRBV6-1 and TRBJ2-5, with 8 bases identical to TRBD1. The ends lost 3 bases at V and 5 bases at J; junction bases unmatched: 5. CDR1 is MNHNS, CDR2 SASEGT, per germline. CDR3 length: 14 amino acids. CDR3 region: CASSEDRVVETQYF. CDR3 DNA: TGTGCCAGCAGTGAGGACAGGGTCGTTGAGACCCAGTACTTC.

There are a few counts of this clone. V and J are TRBV6-6 and TRBJ1-1; 8 bases align to TRBD1. Germline values: CDR1 MNHNY, CDR2 SVGAGI (reference sequence). The CDR3 extends over 12 amino acids. The V and J ends lost 4 bases and 8 bases, in that order; junction bases with no gene match: 3. CDR3 sequence reads: CASSWGDREAFF. The CDR3, as DNA: TGTGCCAGCAGTTGGGGGGACAGGGAAGCTTTCTTT.

CDR3 sequence reads: CASSVRGVRETQYF. CDR3 bases: TGCGCCAGCAGCGTAAGAGGGGTTAGGGAGACCCAGTACTTC. The gene calls are TRBV5-1 and TRBJ2-5; either TRBD1 or TRBD2 may supply D (5 bases each). Germline V CDR1 and CDR2: SGHRS, YFSETQ. The CDR3 has 14 amino acids. V dropped 4 bases and J dropped 5 bases, with 15 bases sitting between them.

In this sample, this clone turned up a few times. The chain combines TRBV2 with TRBJ2-2; TRBD2 aligns across 9 bases. This CDR3 region has 14 residues. V lost 7 bases to trimming and J lost 1 base; unmatched junction nucleotides: 1. CDR1 is SNHLY and CDR2 is FYNNEI in the germline V gene. The CDR3 DNA is TGTGCCAGCACGACTAGCGGGAACACCGGGGAGCTGTTTTTT. This encodes CASTTSGNTGELFF.

The CDR3 sequence: CAIGRGEQETQYF. CDR3 DNA: TGTGCCATCGGGAGGGGCGAACAAGAGACCCAGTACTTC. J is TRBJ2-5 and V is TRBV10-3, with 7 bases lining up with TRBD2. Germline values: CDR1 ENHRY, CDR2 SYGVKD. This CDR3 is 13 amino acids long. V trimming: 8 bases; J trimming: 2 bases; junction bases outside the gene matches: 5.

The chain couples TRBV28 to TRBJ1-1, with a tentative D call TRBD1 (5 bases). This CDR3 comprises 15 residues. Between the trimmed V and J ends, which lost 7 bases and 10 bases, there was a span of 25 bases. From germline, CDR1 is MDHEN and CDR2 SYDVKM. For the CDR3, the DNA is TGTGCCAGCACAGTTAGGCCGGGACCCCAAGGGAGAGCTTTCTTT. This translates into CASTVRPGPQGRAFF.